This T cell receptor (beta chain) was sequenced in a study of T cells after posttransplantation cyclophosphamide. Whole-study results and caveats: TRB overlap between skin or GI tissue T cells and blood was limited.

With regard to this clone: Its specificity is unknown.

Treatment was busulfan-fludarabine conditioning, a marrow graft, and cyclophosphamide on days +3 and +4. The CDR3 loop spans 17 amino acids. CDR1 and CDR2 (germline): MGHRA, YSYEKL. V dropped 0 bases and J dropped 0; count of bases not matched to a gene: 5. TCRdb's table, derived via immunoSEQ multiplex PCR, lists solely in-frame clones and lacks some. The repertoire holds about 4,000 clones, with approximately 80% as singletons. The V and J genes are TRBV4-1 and TRBJ1-5; 7 bases agree with TRBD1. This TCR came from a male patient between 45 and 60 years old who received an allogeneic stem cell transplant from an unrelated donor, was CMV-positive, and had acute GVHD only. Certain T cells may be donor cells from the graft. Sequencing used PBMCs, obtained around 30 days after a stem cell transplant with posttransplant cyclophosphamide. CDR3 nucleotide sequence: TGCGCCAGCAGCCAAGATTGGGACAGTAATAGCAATCAGCCCCAGCATTTT. This gives the protein CASSQDWDSNSNQPQHF.